Given below is one TCR beta chain in context. There is no known antigen for this receptor. Per-nucleotide qualities are absent, and no much larger clonotype sits a single base away. The sample originates from a study of T cell changes during pregnancy in multiple sclerosis (dated by TCRdb to 2018 to 2020). Regarding the study in general: The study examined how the T cell repertoire changed over the course of pregnancy in women with multiple sclerosis.

V gives up 4 bases and J gives up 5 bases, and the segment between their germline ends measures 8 bases. Sequences SGHNT (CDR1) and YYREEE (CDR2) are obtained from the germline V gene (reference sequence). From cysteine to phenylalanine, the CDR3 is 12 amino acids long. Only CDR3 DNA remains: 36 bases, in frame from the first base. Library creation used the immunoSEQ multiplex PCR assay. TCRdb took over this immuneACCESS table, retaining in-frame rearrangements with V and J assigned. Such tables are incomplete; in checked studies, under half of the missing clones stem from an unresolved V gene, and the remainder is unexplained. The sample data list approximately 50,000 clones, and about 90% of these were observed just once. Jointly, the top ten make up 9.5% to 13% of the sample.

Material: CD8+ T cells from peripheral blood mononuclear cells, obtained after pregnancy. This sequence uses TRBV5-4 and TRBJ2-3, and the D gene may be TRBD2, 5 bases matching. This TCR was sampled from a female donor with multiple sclerosis, enrolled in a pregnancy study. In nucleotide form, the sequence is TGTGCCAGCAGCCTAGAGGGAGATACGCAGTATTTT. Its translation is CASSLEGDTQYF.